Reported below is one TCR beta chain. Its specificity is not known. The data stem from a study of cytomegalovirus exposure and HLA in healthy donors. The PCR had 60 Vbeta and 13 Jbeta primers. Authors' data handling: It was a later analysis that counted around 85 million unique TCR beta chains, of which roughly 11 million were shared. Method: immunoSEQ multiplex PCR; TCRdb's copy keeps in-frame clones and lacks some. Clone size and the V and J calls come from that table; the DNA yielded D and trimming. The data show about 120,000 clones, with 77% seen just once and about 5.8% held by the top ten. Study findings and constraints: TCR beta sequences reportedly predicted most subjects' HLA-A and HLA-B alleles accurately. Later analysis identified over 15,000 TCR beta sequences associated with HLA alleles, using a false discovery rate threshold of 0.05.

Germline CDR1 MNHEY, CDR2 SMNVEV (reference sequence). V shed 0 bases and J shed 8 bases, with 14 bases lying between them. CDR3 length: 15 amino acids. While unrecorded immune exposures were likely, the donors were nominally healthy when sampled. The TCR originated in a man aged 18 to 30 in good health and CMV-seropositive. Sequenced input: PBMCs. The rearrangement joins TRBV27 to TRBJ2-1, with TRBD2 as a possible D gene (6 bases). The CDR3 DNA is TGTGCCAGCAGTTTATCTGTCGGAGGGTGGGATGAGCAGTTCTTC. Translation gives CASSLSVGGWDEQFF.